These T cell receptor beta chains were read from a single sample in a study of cytomegalovirus exposure and HLA in healthy donors. Some clones are missing from TCRdb's copy, which holds only in-frame ones; the method was immunoSEQ multiplex PCR. The sample lists around 180,000 clones; about four fifths were seen once. The specimen was PBMCs. These receptors originate from a man aged 25 to 40 in good health and CMV-seropositive. Each CDR3 is given with its conserved first and last residue. The order of the fields is D gene, clone size, V gene, J gene, CDR3 DNA, CDR3 protein. D genes are given only for firm matches. The size entry is marked missing in some rows and otherwise reads once, few, many or a size class.

d_gene: .
abundance: .
v_gene: TRBV7-9
j_gene: TRBJ2-3
CDR3nt: TGTGCCAGCAGCCCGACTCTAGCAAGTAGCACAGATACGCAGTATTTT
CDR3aa: CASSPTLASSTDTQYF

d_gene: TRBD1
abundance: once
v_gene: TRBV6-5
j_gene: TRBJ2-1
CDR3nt: TGTGCCAGCAGTTTGGGGGGGACAGGGGACAATGAGCAGTTCTTC
CDR3aa: CASSLGGTGDNEQFF

d_gene: TRBD1
abundance: .
v_gene: TRBV19
j_gene: TRBJ1-1
CDR3nt: TGTGCCAGTAGTAGGGGACAGGGAATAAACACTGAAGCTTTCTTT
CDR3aa: CASSRGQGINTEAFF

d_gene: TRBD1
abundance: few
v_gene: TRBV19
j_gene: TRBJ1-5
CDR3nt: TGTGCCAGTAGTCCAGGGGGACTGTATCAGCCCCAGCATTTT
CDR3aa: CASSPGGLYQPQHF

d_gene: .
abundance: .
v_gene: TRBV10-3
j_gene: TRBJ2-5
CDR3nt: TGTGCCATCAGTCCAAAGGGGGAGACCCAGTACTTC
CDR3aa: CAISPKGETQYF

d_gene: .
abundance: .
v_gene: TRBV13
j_gene: TRBJ1-2
CDR3nt: TGTGCCAGCAGCTTATGGGGCCGTAATGGCTACACCTTC
CDR3aa: CASSLWGRNGYTF

d_gene: .
abundance: .
v_gene: TRBV5-4
j_gene: TRBJ2-7
CDR3nt: TGTGCCAGCAGCTTCGGGGAATCCTACGAGCAGTACTTC
CDR3aa: CASSFGESYEQYF

d_gene: TRBD1
abundance: .
v_gene: TRBV28
j_gene: TRBJ2-3
CDR3nt: TGTGCCAGCAGTCGCCGACAGGGGGCTTTCACAGATACGCAGTATTTT
CDR3aa: CASSRRQGAFTDTQYF

d_gene: .
abundance: .
v_gene: TRBV27
j_gene: TRBJ1-1
CDR3nt: TGTGCCAGCAGTTTGCCAGGGCGGAATGCTTTCTTT
CDR3aa: CASSLPGRNAFF

d_gene: .
abundance: .
v_gene: TRBV6-5
j_gene: TRBJ1-2
CDR3nt: TGTGCCAGCAGTGAGGGGGATCCCAACTATGGCTACACCTTC
CDR3aa: CASSEGDPNYGYTF